The 3 T cell receptor beta chains below were found in one sample sequenced in a study of T cell repertoires in cytomegalovirus infection. TCRdb recomputed calls from the reads with MiXCR, one row per CDR3 protein. The top ten hold about 32% of the sample, which has around 110,000 distinct CDR3 sequences, around 10% seen once. Antigens of these TCRs are unknown. The sequenced sample consisted of PBMCs, sequenced either directly or after in vitro stimulation (not recorded which). The receptors stem from a human donor in good health (CMV status not recorded). Some clones in this sample may be carry-over from other donors' samples.

This clonotype has at least ten counts. The rearrangement joins TRBV28 to TRBJ1-6; 8 nucleotides match TRBD1. Trimming cost V 5 bases and J 7 bases; bases outside gene matches: 7. Germline CDR1 is MDHEN and CDR2 is SYDVKM. The CDR3 is made up of 15 amino acids. CDR3 residues: CASSRTGPRNSPLHF. CDR3 sequence (DNA): TGTGCCAGCAGTCGGACAGGGCCGCGAAATTCACCCCTCCACTTT.

There are many counts of this clonotype. The chain employs TRBV4-1 and TRBJ1-5; D gene uncertain. The germline gives CDR1 MGHRA, CDR2 YSYEKL. V was cut by 0 bases and J by 3 bases, with 9 bases left in between. The CDR3 has 15 residues. CDR3 region: CASSQDDGFNQPQHF. CDR3 coding DNA: TGCGCCAGCAGCCAAGATGACGGATTCAATCAGCCCCAGCATTTT.

This clonotype was seen only a few times. The chain is built from TRBV5-5 and TRBJ2-7; 7 bases map to TRBD1. The length of the CDR3 is 14 residues. Germline V lookup: CDR1 SGHKS, CDR2 YYEKEE (reference sequence). Germline trimming cut 7 bases from V and 3 bases from J; bases unmatched to any gene: 10. DNA for the CDR3: TGTGCCAGCGCTATGGACAGGACCCTCTACGAGCAGTACGTC. It specifies CASAMDRTLYEQYV.